Following are 21 T cell receptor beta chains from one sample sequenced in a study of cytomegalovirus exposure and HLA in healthy donors. 60 Vbeta and 13 Jbeta primers were used in PCR. The protocol was immunoSEQ multiplex PCR, while the TCRdb copy is restricted to in-frame clones and leaves out a portion. The sample contains 170,000 or so clones, about 83% of which appear only once. Sequenced input: PBMCs. The origin of the receptors is a girl aged 10 to 17 in good health and CMV-seropositive.

The chain uses TRBV11-2 and TRBJ2-1; 7 bases are shared with TRBD1. Unmatched junction bases numbered 7, after V lost 5 bases and J lost 0 bases. The CDR3 is 16 amino acids. The germline V gene has CDR1 SGHAT and CDR2 FQNNGV. In nucleotides, the CDR3 is TGTGCCAGCAGCGGGGCGACAGGGAGCTCCTACAATGAGCAGTTCTTC. Amino acid sequence: CASSGATGSSYNEQFF.

In its sample, this clone was seen a few times. The chain carries TRBV4-1 and TRBJ2-1; 8 bases are a match to TRBD2. The CDR3 is made up of 15 amino acids. CDR1 is MGHRA and CDR2 is YSYEKL in the germline V gene. V trimming: 4 bases; J trimming: 6 bases; junction bases outside the gene matches: 8. Written as DNA, the CDR3 is TGCGCCAGCAGCCCGGACGGGGGGGTCACCAATGAGCAGTTCTTC. It yields the protein CASSPDGGVTNEQFF.

V and J are TRBV29-1 and TRBJ1-2, with TRBD1 identical over 11 bases. Germline CDR1 reads SQVTM; CDR2 reads ANQGSEA. V lost 8 bases to trimming and J lost 7 bases; unmatched junction nucleotides: 9. CDR3 length: 13 residues. The CDR3 sequence: CSSLGQGAGGYTF. CDR3 DNA: TGCAGCTCCCTCGGACAGGGGGCCGGTGGCTACACCTTC.

The chain has TRBV7-3 and TRBJ2-5; D is uncertain. The V gene lost 5 bases and the J gene lost 4 bases, with 11 bases spanning the gap. This CDR3 is 13 amino acids long. Germline V gives CDR1 SGHTA, CDR2 FQGTGA. This CDR3 is CASSARLGETQYF. CDR3 DNA: TGTGCCAGCAGCGCCCGTCTCGGAGAGACCCAGTACTTC.

V and J are TRBV5-1 and TRBJ2-1; TRBD1 aligns across 9 bases. With V trimmed by 0 bases and J by 9 bases, 7 bases remained unmatched. The CDR3 runs 15 residues. Germline CDR1 SGHRS, CDR2 YFSETQ. DNA of the CDR3: TGCGCCAGCAGCTTGGATACAGGGGGCCGGAGTGAGCAGTTCTTC. Its translation: CASSLDTGGRSEQFF.

This clone has only a few counts. At one of its ends the junction is not consistent with the germline gene, which may arise from a read error. The chain carries TRBV5-6 and TRBJ2-3; 10 nucleotides line up with TRBD2. Germline V gives CDR1 SGHDT, CDR2 YYEEEE. The CDR3 runs to 13 residues. Here the CDR3 reads CASSLISSGGACF. The CDR3 DNA is TGTGCCAGCAGCTTGATTTCCAGCGGGGGGGCGTGTTTT.

This clone has only one observation. The chain joins TRBV2 to TRBJ2-4; 7 bases are a match to TRBD2. Unmatched junction bases numbered 10, after V lost 5 bases and J lost 0 bases. This CDR3 comprises 17 residues. CDR1 SNHLY and CDR2 FYNNEI come from the germline V gene. The CDR3 coding sequence is TGTGCCAGCAGTACTCGAGAAGGGGAGGGAGCCAAAAACATTCAGTACTTC. As protein: CASSTREGEGAKNIQYF.

This clone occurred a few times. The genes are TRBV5-4 and TRBJ1-1; tentative D call: TRBD1 (6 bases). The CDR3 contains 14 residues. Germline V gene lookup returns CDR1 SGHNT and CDR2 YYREEE (reference sequence). Trimming removed 4 bases at V and 10 bases at J, with 20 bases between. DNA of the CDR3: TGTGCCAGCAGCAAACGCGACAGGATCCAGAGAGCTTTCTTT. It encodes CASSKRDRIQRAFF. Full variable domain (remainder filled in from reference TRBV5-4 and TRBJ1-1): ETGVTQSPTHLIKTRGQQVTLRCSSQSGHNTVSWYQQALGQGPQFIFQYYREEENGRGNFPPRFSGLQFPNYSSELNVNALELDDSALYLCASSKRDRIQRAFFGQGTRLTVV.

The rearrangement links TRBV5-1 to TRBJ1-1; D might be TRBD1 (5 bases). Trimming removed 4 bases at V and 5 bases at J, with 12 bases between. The CDR3 has 13 amino acids. The germline gives CDR1 SGHRS, CDR2 YFSETQ. The CDR3 loop reads CASSQARVTEAFF. In nucleotides, the CDR3 is TGCGCCAGCAGCCAAGCCAGGGTGACTGAAGCTTTCTTT.

The chain uses TRBV7-9 and TRBJ2-3, with a tentative D call TRBD2 (5 bases). Trimming removed 5 bases at V and 2 bases at J, with 8 bases between. The germline V gene has CDR1 SEHNR and CDR2 FQNEAQ (reference sequence). The CDR3 loop spans 13 amino acids. CDR3 loop: CASSPGLTDTQYF. Written as DNA, the CDR3 is TGTGCCAGCAGCCCTGGACTCACAGATACGCAGTATTTT.

This clone was observed a single time. The genes are TRBV7-9 and TRBJ2-1; 10 bases match TRBD1. In germline, CDR1 is SEHNR, CDR2 FQNEAQ (reference sequence). Trimming at V came to 6 bases and at J to 8 bases, leaving 19 bases not matched to a gene. The CDR3 consists of 18 residues. CDR3 nucleotide sequence: TGTGCCAGCAGATCGACGGTTCGGGACAGGGGTGTCAAAGATGAGCAGTTCTTC. Its protein is CASRSTVRDRGVKDEQFF.

The rearrangement joins TRBV2 to TRBJ2-7; 13 bases fit TRBD2. The CDR3 is made up of 18 amino acids. Looked up from germline, CDR1 is SNHLY and CDR2 is FYNNEI. J was trimmed by 0 bases and V by 4 bases; bases with no gene match: 9. This chain's CDR3 is CASSVGLAGDQSSYEQYF. The DNA of the CDR3 is TGTGCCAGCAGTGTCGGACTAGCGGGGGACCAGAGCTCCTACGAGCAGTACTTC.

A few counts support this clone. The chain uses TRBV6-5 and TRBJ1-1, with 8 bases aligning to TRBD1. The trim removed 6 bases at V and 3 bases at J, leaving 6 bases unmatched. This CDR3 is built from 14 residues. Per the germline V gene, CDR1 is MNHEY and CDR2 is SVGAGI. The CDR3 sequence is CASRNRDRHTEAFF. CDR3 sequence (DNA): TGTGCCAGCAGAAACCGGGACAGGCACACTGAAGCTTTCTTT.

V is TRBV7-8 and J is TRBJ2-3, with a possible D match to TRBD1 (6 bases). CDR1 and CDR2 from the germline V gene are SGHVS and FQNEAQ. The CDR3 covers 16 residues. V was cut by 7 bases and J by 2 bases, with 19 bases left in between. The CDR3 is CASITDSRGDTDTQYF. The CDR3 DNA sequence: TGTGCCAGCATCACGGACAGCAGGGGAGACACAGATACGCAGTATTTT.

This clone was seen only once. This sequence joins TRBV18 and TRBJ1-2; D is uncertain. In germline, CDR1 is KGHSH, CDR2 LQKENI. Trimming stripped 2 bases from V and 2 bases from J, with 9 bases between. CDR3 length: 14 residues. The CDR3 protein is CASSPFSGNYGYTF. The DNA of the CDR3 is TGTGCCAGCTCACCATTCTCCGGGAACTATGGCTACACCTTC.

In its sample, this clone was seen once. The chain has TRBV5-1 and TRBJ2-3; TRBD1 might be the D (8 bases). Trimming took 3 bases from V and 2 from J, leaving 13 bases between them. The CDR3 has 15 residues. Germline-derived CDR1 and CDR2 are SGHRS and YFSETQ. The CDR3 bases are TGCGCCAGCAGCTCGGGGGGACAGGTCACAGATACGCAGTATTTT. Residues: CASSSGGQVTDTQYF.

This clone came up once. DNA of the CDR3: TGTGCCAGCAGTGACAGGGGGCAAGGCTACACCTTC. Translation: CASSDRGQGYTF. V and J are TRBV6-1 and TRBJ1-2, with TRBD1 identical over 8 bases. Germline CDR1 MNHNS, CDR2 SASEGT. J was trimmed by 8 bases and V by 3 bases; bases with no gene match: 2. The CDR3 extends over 12 amino acids.

This clone appeared once. As DNA, the CDR3 is TGTGCCAGCAGCCAAGCCGTATCGGGGGGGCCAACCCGCCTGGATGAAAAACTGTTTTTT. This translates into CASSQAVSGGPTRLDEKLFF. The chain employs TRBV4-2 and TRBJ1-4; D is perhaps TRBD1 (6 bases). The CDR3 is 20 residues long. Trimming removed 1 base from V and 6 bases from J, with 27 bases in between. Germline assignment: CDR1 LGHNA and CDR2 YNFKEQ.

The CDR3 DNA sequence: TGCGCCAGCAGCCAAGGGCTCGCGGGACAGGGCTACGAGCAGTACTTC. Protein: CASSQGLAGQGYEQYF. This chain uses TRBV4-1 with TRBJ2-7; TRBD1 matches at 9 bases. The length of the CDR3 is 16 residues. The junction had 7 bases not matched to a gene; V was cut back by 1 base and J by 3 bases. The V gene's germline CDR1 is MGHRA and CDR2 YSYEKL.

The rearrangement links TRBV5-1 to TRBJ2-1; the D gene is possibly TRBD2 (6 bases). The CDR3 is 13 residues long. The ends were cut back, 4 bases at V and 8 bases at J, with 13 bases in the middle. Germline V gene sequence: CDR1 SGHRS, CDR2 YFSETQ. The CDR3, as DNA: TGCGCCAGCAGCCAGCAGGGACTCGATGAGCAGTTCTTC. It codes for CASSQQGLDEQFF.

This clone was detected a few times. The chain uses TRBV7-9 and TRBJ1-2, with a possible D match to TRBD1 (6 bases). From germline, CDR1 is SEHNR and CDR2 FQNEAQ (reference sequence). Trimming shortened V by 6 bases and J by 8 bases, and 16 bases separated the two germline ends. The CDR3 consists of 13 residues. CDR3: CASSPTGTGGYTF. The DNA of the CDR3 is TGTGCCAGCAGTCCGACAGGAACTGGGGGCTACACCTTC.